This TCR beta chain emerged from a study of vaccination effects on CD4 cells after COVID-19. Study information: Relative to the second dose, post-vaccine samples were obtained a median of 72 days later.

Sequencing in the ViraFEST assay came after antigen-specific CD4+ T cells had been expanded with viral peptide pools, which were used to stimulate PBMC. Once cultured for 10 days, the cells underwent separation to obtain CD4+ T cells. Each participant received a vaccine that was either BNT162b2 or mRNA-1273, given as two doses. Having tested negative for nucleocapsid antibodies, the vaccine recipients showed no prior SARS-CoV-2 infection. Every well housed two million PBMC, which grew in culture alongside around 9.8 IU/ml IL-2 and around 9.4 ug/ml peptides. Here immunoSEQ multiplex PCR was the method, and the copy in TCRdb shows in-frame clones only, minus some. The sample carries around 81,000 clones, more than 60% recorded once. V was trimmed by 3 bases and J by 0 bases, leaving 6 bases between them. The germline CDR1 and CDR2 sequences are SGHDT and YYEEEE. The CDR3 runs to 13 residues. Of note for this clone: The antigen is undetermined.

Overall study findings and caveats: Convalescent patients in the study were few, and early post-infection timepoints were absent.

The receptor was derived from a human donor who received a COVID-19 vaccine. The sample consisted of CD4+ T cells from PBMCs cultured with HCoV-OC43 spike peptides, taken after COVID-19 vaccination. The sample's subset: HCoV-OC43 spike overlapping peptide pool stimulation. The rearrangement uses TRBV5-6 and TRBJ1-1; D call uncertain. The chain's CDR3 is CASSYGLNTEAFF. The CDR3 nucleotides are TGTGCCAGCAGCTACGGGTTGAACACTGAAGCTTTCTTT.